The rows below give T cell receptor beta chains drawn from one sample of a study of blood T cell repertoires in COVID-19. The assay was immunoSEQ multiplex PCR, and TCRdb's table has in-frame clones only and misses some. This table holds around 30,000 clones, approximately 90% found once. The specimen was peripheral blood. These receptors all stem from a man aged 60 to 75 with acute or convalescent COVID-19. The CDR3 runs from the conserved cysteine through the conserved F or W. A D gene is named only where the DNA matches it firmly. Clone size is stated in some rows and not others, as once, few, many or a class when expanded.

>-|TRBV7-8|TRBJ1-4|TRBD1
TGTGCCAGCAGCTCCGTCGTGTTTCTGCGACAGGGGGCTCTTGGGCGGAACGAAAAACTGTTTTTT
CASSSVVFLRQGALGRNEKLFF
>once|TRBV6-5|TRBJ1-1|-
TGTGCCAGCAGTTACTACAGGTTCACCTTGAACACTGAAGCTTTCTTT
CASSYYRFTLNTEAFF
>-|TRBV28|TRBJ2-2|TRBD2
TGTGCCAGCAGCACCACTAGCGGTGGAACCGGGGAGCTGTTTTTT
CASSTTSGGTGELFF
>-|TRBV9|TRBJ2-5|-
TGTGCCAGCAGCTCCCCCCGGGACCCTCTACAGGGAAGCTGGAAGCAAGAGACCCAGTACTTC
CASSSPRDPLQGSWKQETQYF
>medium-sized|TRBV29-1|TRBJ1-1|TRBD1
TGCAGCGTTGAAGGGACAGGGGGCTCTGGGAACACTGAAGCTTTCTTT
CSVEGTGGSGNTEAFF
>-|TRBV7-9|TRBJ2-4|-
TGTGCCAGCAGCTTAGGCGCAGGGAAGGATAAGGACATTCAGTACTTC
CASSLGAGKDKDIQYF
>-|TRBV27|TRBJ2-7|TRBD2
TGTGCCAGCAGTTTTGGCGGGAGGGCCCCACAGCAGTACTTC
CASSFGGRAPQQYF
>-|TRBV11-2|TRBJ2-7|TRBD1
TGTGCCAGCAGCCACTGGGACAGGGGTTACGAGCAGTACTTC
CASSHWDRGYEQYF
>-|TRBV18|TRBJ1-6|TRBD1
TGTGCCAGCTCACCAAGACAGGGCCCCGCTTCACCCCTCCACTTT
CASSPRQGPASPLHF
>-|TRBV7-8|TRBJ2-1|-
TGTGCCAGCACCTATTCCCCGAGCTCCTACAATGAGCAGTTCTTC
CASTYSPSSYNEQFF
>-|TRBV24-1|TRBJ2-1|-
TGTGCCACCAGTGACCCGGGTTTCTCCTACAATGAGCAGTTCTTC
CATSDPGFSYNEQFF
>-|TRBV5-1|TRBJ1-2|TRBD1
TGCGCCAGCAGGCACAGGGGAGACTATGGCTACACCTTC
CASRHRGDYGYTF
>-|TRBV6-5|TRBJ2-2|TRBD2
TGTGCGTCAAGGGTGACTAGCGGGTCGAGCGGGGAGCTGTTTTTT
CASRVTSGSSGELFF
>-|TRBV3-1/TRBV3-2|TRBJ2-5|-
TGTGCCAGCAGCCAAGGATTCTCGGGGGGCTCCGTGGAGACCCAGTACTTC
CASSQGFSGGSVETQYF
>-|TRBV7-9|TRBJ2-3|-
TGTGCCAGCAGCTTAGTTCTAGCCCTGGGGGATACGCAGTATTTT
CASSLVLALGDTQYF
>-|TRBV3-1/TRBV3-2|TRBJ2-1|TRBD1
TGTGCCAGCAGCCTTTGGACAGGAGCCTACAATGAGCAGTTCTTC
CASSLWTGAYNEQFF
>-|TRBV5-1|TRBJ2-5|-
TGCGCCAGCAGCTTGATTGGACAGTGGCAAGAGACCCAGTACTTC
CASSLIGQWQETQYF
>-|TRBV6-5|TRBJ1-5|TRBD1
TGTGCCAGCAGCCCGGGACAGGCCGTTTCGCCCCAGCATTTT
CASSPGQAVSPQHF
>few|TRBV7-9|TRBJ2-1|TRBD2
TGTGCCAGCAGCTCGACTCGGCTAGCGGAAGTCAATGAGCAGTTCTTC
CASSSTRLAEVNEQFF
>-|TRBV30|TRBJ1-4|TRBD1
TGTGCCCGGGGACAGGGTGAAAAACTGTTTTTT
CARGQGEKLFF
>-|TRBV29-1|TRBJ1-1|TRBD1
TGCAGCGTTGAGGACGACAGGGAGACCACTGAAGCTTTCTTT
CSVEDDRETTEAFF
>few|TRBV29-1|TRBJ2-3|-
TGCAGCGTTGAAGGGACTAACCGGGACGGCACAGATACGCAGTATTTT
CSVEGTNRDGTDTQYF
>-|TRBV24-1|TRBJ2-1|-
TGTGCCACCAGTGATTTGGAAACCGGGACACCGAAGTACAATGAGCAGTTCTTC
CATSDLETGTPKYNEQFF
>-|TRBV5-5|TRBJ1-1|TRBD1
TGTGCCAGCAGCTTGAGGGGGCCGAGCTATGACGCTTTCTTT
CASSLRGPSYDAFF
>-|TRBV4-2|TRBJ2-5|-
TGTGCCAGCAGCCAAAGGGGGCTAGCGTCCCAAGAGACCCAGTACTTC
CASSQRGLASQETQYF
>-|TRBV5-6|TRBJ1-1|-
TGTGCCAGCAGCTATTATCAAGCCCTGAAAGCTTTCTTT
CASSYYQALKAFF
>-|TRBV28|TRBJ1-5|TRBD1
TGTGCCAGCAGTTTCCGGGCGGGACAGCTAACCCAGCCCCAGCATTTT
CASSFRAGQLTQPQHF
>-|TRBV24-1|TRBJ2-1|TRBD2
TGTGCCACCAGGCCAGGGGGACTAGCGGGCAATGAGCAGTTCTTC
CATRPGGLAGNEQFF
>-|TRBV7-7|TRBJ2-2|TRBD2
TGTGCTAGCAGCTTAGAGGGTCTAGCGGGAGGGGGAGAAACCGGGGAGCTGTTTTTT
CASSLEGLAGGGETGELFF
>-|TRBV19|TRBJ2-7|TRBD1
TGTGCCAGTAGTATCCCCGGGACAGGGGCATTCGAGCAGTACTTC
CASSIPGTGAFEQYF
>-|TRBV4-3|TRBJ2-3|-
TGCGCCAGCAGCTCCCTTGGGCGGGAAAGCACAGATACGCAGTATTTT
CASSSLGRESTDTQYF
>-|TRBV2|TRBJ2-1|-
TGTGCCAGCAGTGAAGCGGGGGGAGCTCGCTCAAATGAGCAGTTCTTC
CASSEAGGARSNEQFF
>-|TRBV5-1|TRBJ2-1|TRBD2
TGCGCCAGCAGCCCCTTGGGACTAGCGGCAAAAAGCTCCTACAATGAGCAGTTCTTC
CASSPLGLAAKSSYNEQFF
>few|TRBV7-2|TRBJ2-3|-
TGTGCCAGCAGAAGCAGGGCAGGGAGGACAGATACGCAGTATTTT
CASRSRAGRTDTQYF
>-|TRBV18|TRBJ2-2|-
TGTGCCAGCTCACCTCGACAGGGAGGAAACACCGGGGAGCTGTTTTTT
CASSPRQGGNTGELFF
>-|TRBV7-8|TRBJ2-3|TRBD2
TGTGCCAGCAGCCCCCCCAGCGGGAGGGGCACAGATACGCAGTATTTT
CASSPPSGRGTDTQYF
>-|TRBV27|TRBJ2-4|-
TGTGCCAGCAGTTTTTCCGGGGCCAAAAACATTCAGTACTTC
CASSFSGAKNIQYF
>-|TRBV3-1/TRBV3-2|TRBJ2-1|TRBD2
TGTGCCAGCAGCCTCCTGAGGCTAGCGGGGGTGACTAATGAGCAGTTCTTC
CASSLLRLAGVTNEQFF
>-|TRBV15|TRBJ1-2|TRBD1
TGTGCCACCAGCAGAGAAGGGCAGGGGGTACATGGCTACACCTTC
CATSREGQGVHGYTF
>-|TRBV28|TRBJ1-2|-
TGTGCCAGCAGTGCAGGGGCCGTCTATGGCTACACCTTC
CASSAGAVYGYTF
>-|TRBV25-1|TRBJ1-1|TRBD1
TGTGCCAGCAGTCCCTACAGGGGTAAGGACACTGAAGCTTTCTTT
CASSPYRGKDTEAFF
>-|TRBV29-1|TRBJ1-2|-
TGCAGCGTGCAAACAGAGAACTATGGCTACACCTTC
CSVQTENYGYTF
>-|TRBV9|TRBJ1-5|TRBD1
TGTGCCAGCGCAAGGGGGGGACAGGGGCCCTATAGCAATCAGCCCCAGCATTTT
CASARGGQGPYSNQPQHF
>-|TRBV2|TRBJ1-5|TRBD1
TGTGCCAGCAGTTACAGGGGACCCTATAGCAATCAGCCCCAGCATTTT
CASSYRGPYSNQPQHF
>-|TRBV19|TRBJ2-7|TRBD2
TGTGCCAGTAGTCCTATAGCGGGAGGGGGCGAGCAGTACTTC
CASSPIAGGGEQYF
>medium-sized|TRBV11-3|TRBJ1-1|-
TGTGCCAGCAGCTTATCAGGGCCCAACACTGAAGCTTTCTTT
CASSLSGPNTEAFF
>-|TRBV2|TRBJ2-1|TRBD2
TGTGCCAGCAGCGTGACTAGCGGGAGTAGTGCTGAGCAGTTCTTC
CASSVTSGSSAEQFF
>-|TRBV11-2|TRBJ2-1|-
TGTGCCAGCAGCCCCGACCGGGACTTTGAGCAGTTCTTC
CASSPDRDFEQFF
>-|TRBV3-1/TRBV3-2|TRBJ2-4|TRBD2
TGTGCCAGCAGCCGCGATAGCGGGAGATACATTCAGTACTTC
CASSRDSGRYIQYF
>-|TRBV24-1|TRBJ2-5|-
TGTGCCACCAGTGATCCCAGGGTAGAGACCCAGTACTTC
CATSDPRVETQYF
>once|TRBV11-2|TRBJ1-1|-
TGTGCCAGCAGCTGGGGGGATAGGGCTGAAGCTTTCTTT
CASSWGDRAEAFF
>-|TRBV5-1|TRBJ2-3|-
TGCGCCAGCAGCCCTGAGCTAGCGAGCACAGATACGCAGTATTTT
CASSPELASTDTQYF
>-|TRBV5-4|TRBJ2-3|TRBD2
TGTGCCAGCAGCCTGGCGGGGGGCGATACGCAGTATTTT
CASSLAGGDTQYF
>-|TRBV5-4|TRBJ2-1|-
TGTGCCAGCAGCCGTTCTACCGGGGGCTCCTACAATGAGCAGTTCTTC
CASSRSTGGSYNEQFF
>-|TRBV10-3|TRBJ2-1|TRBD2
TGTGCCATCAAGGCCGGGAGGACTAGCGGCCTCAATGAGCAGTTCTTC
CAIKAGRTSGLNEQFF
>few|TRBV5-4|TRBJ1-2|TRBD1
TGTGCCAGCAGCCCGGGACAGGTTGTCGACTATGGCTACACCTTC
CASSPGQVVDYGYTF
>-|TRBV7-9|TRBJ2-3|-
TGTGCCAGCAGCTTAGTGTCGGTAGCTACAGATACGCAGTATTTT
CASSLVSVATDTQYF